These T cell receptor beta chains were read from a single sample in a study of blood T cell repertoires in COVID-19. The table came from immunoSEQ multiplex PCR; TCRdb's copy has only in-frame clones and leaves some out. The repertoire holds approximately 390,000 clones, with roughly 90% as singletons. The sequenced sample was PBMCs or T cells enriched from blood (not recorded which). These receptors were obtained from a woman aged 40 to 50 with acute COVID-19. The CDR3 runs from the conserved cysteine through the conserved F or W. The D gene is left open where the match is weak. The size field is filled for only some rows; it gives once, few, many or a size class.

>TRBJ2-7|TRBD2|-|TRBV19
CASSIAEAGVEQYF
>TRBJ1-1|-|-|TRBV19
CASTEGRGTEAFF
>TRBJ2-3|TRBD2|-|TRBV27
CASSRGLAGGLITDTQYF
>TRBJ2-5|-|-|TRBV21-1
CASSTRRLAGYQETQYF
>TRBJ2-7|TRBD1|-|TRBV25-1
CASVRDSSYEQYF
>TRBJ2-5|-|-|TRBV21-1
CASKGLAGGRETQYF
>TRBJ2-2|-|once|TRBV18
CASRFTGELFF
>TRBJ2-7|-|-|TRBV5-1
CASSFLDTNSYEQYF
>TRBJ1-1|-|-|TRBV2
CASSGSPGRSFGNTEAFF
>TRBJ1-5|-|-|TRBV6-5
CATRSSGNQPQHF
>TRBJ2-2|TRBD1|-|TRBV5-6
CASSLRDRGNTGELFF
>TRBJ1-5|-|-|TRBV27
CASSLSFPNQPQHF
>TRBJ1-2|-|few|TRBV5-1
CASSEGDNYGYTF
>TRBJ2-5|-|-|TRBV4-1
CASSQEEGLAPWGTQYF
>TRBJ2-5|-|-|TRBV7-9
CASSFLGAQETQYF
>TRBJ1-5|TRBD1|once|TRBV27
CASSPRQGDRNQPQHF
>TRBJ1-5|-|-|TRBV2
CASSRTVDQPQHF
>TRBJ2-2|-|-|TRBV7-9
CASRSTGDTGELFF
>TRBJ2-1|TRBD1|-|TRBV30
CAWGQVSNEQFF
>TRBJ2-7|TRBD1|-|TRBV6-5
CASRDRGYYEQYF
>TRBJ1-6|TRBD1|few|TRBV19
CASSIVAGGARNSPLHF
>TRBJ2-5|TRBD1|-|TRBV25-1
CASSEWIGTGDETQYF
>TRBJ2-3|-|-|TRBV6-5
CASRGRSTDTQYF
>TRBJ2-5|-|-|TRBV20-1
CSARPGETQYF
>TRBJ1-2|-|-|TRBV11-2
CASSLVDSRGLGYTF
>TRBJ1-2|TRBD1|-|TRBV30
CAWSTGTGNGYTF
>TRBJ1-5|-|once|TRBV3-1/TRBV3-2
CASSPTREGRQPQHF
>TRBJ1-5|-|-|TRBV10-3
CAISEVEIQPQHF
>TRBJ2-7|TRBD1|-|TRBV30
CAWSRDRYYEQYF
>TRBJ2-1|TRBD2|-|TRBV5-1
CASSLGTAERGDYNEQFF
>TRBJ2-1|-|-|TRBV14
CASSQRGSNEQFF
>TRBJ1-3|TRBD1|-|TRBV6-1
CASSGGYRGHPGNTIYF
>TRBJ2-1|TRBD1|-|TRBV29-1
CSVGGTGFYNEQFF
>TRBJ2-2|-|-|TRBV20-1
CSASGAGELFF
>TRBJ1-2|TRBD1|-|TRBV29-1
CSVEQTGVGYTF
>TRBJ1-1|-|-|TRBV29-1
CSVGGFGTEAFF
>TRBJ1-1|TRBD1|-|TRBV29-1
CSVPPSGQGFRNTEAFF
>TRBJ1-6|-|-|TRBV30
CAWDTGFNSPLHF
>TRBJ1-1|-|-|TRBV3-1/TRBV3-2
CASSQDLWDTTEAFF
>TRBJ1-2|TRBD1|-|TRBV6-5
CASYRDSNYGYTF
>TRBJ1-2|-|-|TRBV30
CAWSVGGEYYGYTF
>TRBJ1-2|TRBD1|once|TRBV29-1
CSVGDRDSGYTF
>TRBJ2-7|TRBD2|-|TRBV20-1
CSASRGLAGFEQYF
>TRBJ2-5|-|once|TRBV2
CASSDLYQETQYF
>TRBJ1-2|TRBD1|-|TRBV5-5
CASSTQGSYGYTF
>TRBJ1-1|-|-|TRBV2
CASSEEAAHTEAFF
>TRBJ2-7|TRBD1|-|TRBV6-1
CASSEVPGGGVSYEQYF
>TRBJ2-3|TRBD2|-|TRBV7-9
CASSGLAGDTQYF
>TRBJ1-1|-|-|TRBV5-4
CASSQPDRGDTEAFF
>TRBJ1-2|-|-|TRBV9
CASSATRANYGYTF
>TRBJ1-2|-|-|TRBV3-1/TRBV3-2
CASSQDPQANYGYTF
>TRBJ2-1|TRBD1|-|TRBV7-8
CASSLGDRAYNEQFF
>TRBJ2-7|TRBD1|-|TRBV19
CASSPGTGAYEQYF
>TRBJ2-1|TRBD1|-|TRBV10-3
CAITPGQGVPEQFF
>TRBJ2-1|TRBD1|-|TRBV6-5
CASRQWTGSYNEQFF
>TRBJ1-4|-|-|TRBV30
CAWSPVGAGEKLFF
>TRBJ1-6|TRBD1|once|TRBV4-1
CASSQDFNRGGNSPLHF
>TRBJ2-5|TRBD1|-|TRBV2
CATGDRIQETQYF
>TRBJ1-3|TRBD1|-|TRBV6-5
CAGRDRGNGNTIYF